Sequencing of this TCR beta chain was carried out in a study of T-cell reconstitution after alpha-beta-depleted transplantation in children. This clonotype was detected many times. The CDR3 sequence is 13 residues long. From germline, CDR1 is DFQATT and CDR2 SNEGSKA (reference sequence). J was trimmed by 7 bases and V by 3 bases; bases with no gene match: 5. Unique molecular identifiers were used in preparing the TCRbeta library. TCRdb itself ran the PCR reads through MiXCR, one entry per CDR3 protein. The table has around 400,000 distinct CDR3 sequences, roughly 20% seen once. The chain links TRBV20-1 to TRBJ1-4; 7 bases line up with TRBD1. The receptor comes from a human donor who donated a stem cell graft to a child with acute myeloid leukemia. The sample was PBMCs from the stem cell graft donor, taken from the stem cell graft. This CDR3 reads CSARYQGVEKLFF. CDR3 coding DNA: TGCAGTGCTAGGTACCAGGGGGTTGAAAAACTGTTTTTT.